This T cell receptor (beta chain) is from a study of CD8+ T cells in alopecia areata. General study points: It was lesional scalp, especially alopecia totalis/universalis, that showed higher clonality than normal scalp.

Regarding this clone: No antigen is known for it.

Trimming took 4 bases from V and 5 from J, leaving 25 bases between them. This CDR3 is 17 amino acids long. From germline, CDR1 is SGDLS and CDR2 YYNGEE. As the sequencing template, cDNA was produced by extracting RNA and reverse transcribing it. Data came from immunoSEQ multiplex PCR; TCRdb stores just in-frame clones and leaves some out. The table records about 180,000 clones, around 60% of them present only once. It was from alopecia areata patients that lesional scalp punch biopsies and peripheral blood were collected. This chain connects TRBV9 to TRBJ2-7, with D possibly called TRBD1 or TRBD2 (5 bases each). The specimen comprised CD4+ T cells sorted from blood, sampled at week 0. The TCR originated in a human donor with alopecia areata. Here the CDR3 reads CASSPKTPVRGWDEQYF. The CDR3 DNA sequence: TGTGCCAGCAGCCCCAAAACCCCCGTGAGGGGATGGGACGAGCAGTACTTC. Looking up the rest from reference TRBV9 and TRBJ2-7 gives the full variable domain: DSGVTQTPKHLITATGQRVTLRCSPRSGDLSVYWYQQSLDQGLQFLIQYYNGEERAKGNILERFSAQQFPDLHSELNLSSLELGDSALYFCASSPKTPVRGWDEQYFGPGTRLTVT.